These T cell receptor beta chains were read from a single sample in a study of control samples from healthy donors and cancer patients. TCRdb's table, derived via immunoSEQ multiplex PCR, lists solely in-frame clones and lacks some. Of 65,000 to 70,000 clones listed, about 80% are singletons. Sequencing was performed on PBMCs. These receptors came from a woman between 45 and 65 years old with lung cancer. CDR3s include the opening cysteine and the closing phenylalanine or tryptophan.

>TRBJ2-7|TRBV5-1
CASSRVDRGYEQYF
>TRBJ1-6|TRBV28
CASTRFNSPLHF
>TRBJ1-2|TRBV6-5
CASSSSGPGFYGYTF
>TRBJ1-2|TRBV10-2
CASSEGRNYGYTF
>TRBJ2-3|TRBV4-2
CASSQEPFSGGRGTQYF
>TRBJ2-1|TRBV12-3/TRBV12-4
CASRTANLYEQFF
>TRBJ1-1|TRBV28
CASSDRGGKAEAFF
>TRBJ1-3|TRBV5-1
CASSLMGQAFNSGNTIYF
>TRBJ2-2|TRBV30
CAWTPGTSDTGELFF
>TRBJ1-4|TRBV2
CASFPSSRAEKLFF
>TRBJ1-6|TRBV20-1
CSASSGTYNSPLHF
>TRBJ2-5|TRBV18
CASSPYRGREETQYF
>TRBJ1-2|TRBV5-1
CASSLAGSGDRAYTF